This TCR beta chain comes out of a study of blood T cell repertoires in COVID-19. Study as a whole: Sites in the United States, Italy and Spain provided acute and convalescent COVID-19 samples. Sources were T cells, B-cell-depleted T cells, or PBMCs; the material itself was cDNA or gDNA.

Original data processing: Amplifying reference gene primers gave estimates of nucleated cell counts. Only in-frame clones appear in the TCRdb table, and some are missing; sequencing was by immunoSEQ multiplex PCR. The V and J calls and the clone size are those of that table, but D and trimming were determined from the DNA. Of approximately 100,000 clones in the sample, roughly 87% were seen once. Germline CDR1 reads SGHTA; CDR2 reads FQGNSA. This CDR3 spans 11 amino acids. This clone occurred once. J is TRBJ1-1 and V is TRBV7-2; unclear D gene. The clonotype comes from a man between 65 and 80 years old with acute or convalescent COVID-19. The source material was peripheral blood. The CDR3 DNA follows: TGTGAAGCGTTCATGAACACTGAAGCTTTCTTT. Translating it yields CEAFMNTEAFF.